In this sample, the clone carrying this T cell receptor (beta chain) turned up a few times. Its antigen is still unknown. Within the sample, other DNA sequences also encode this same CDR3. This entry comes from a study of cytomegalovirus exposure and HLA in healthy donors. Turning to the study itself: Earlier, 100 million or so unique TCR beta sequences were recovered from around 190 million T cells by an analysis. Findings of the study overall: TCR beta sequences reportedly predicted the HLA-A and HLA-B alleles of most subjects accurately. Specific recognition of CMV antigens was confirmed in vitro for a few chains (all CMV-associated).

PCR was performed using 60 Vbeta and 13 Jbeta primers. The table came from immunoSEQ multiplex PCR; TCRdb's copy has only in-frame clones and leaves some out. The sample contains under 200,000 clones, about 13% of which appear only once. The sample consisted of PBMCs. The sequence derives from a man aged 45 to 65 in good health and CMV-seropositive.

The CDR3 DNA sequence: TGTGCCAGCAGCGTCACAGGGAACACTGAAGCTTTCTTT. It encodes CASSVTGNTEAFF. The chain carries TRBV9 and TRBJ1-1, with D possibly matching TRBD1 (5 bases). This CDR3 is 13 amino acids long. The germline gives CDR1 SGDLS, CDR2 YYNGEE. Trimming cost V 2 bases and J 1 base, with 6 bases left between them.